This T cell receptor beta chain stems from a study of a mutant IDH1 vaccine in newly diagnosed glioma. Time point described: week 35, safety follow-up. Topical imiquimod was applied with each vaccine dose, which held 300 ug of mutant IDH1 20-mer peptide. V was clipped by 4 bases and J by 1 base, with 8 bases between them. The CDR3 runs to 15 residues. CDR1 is MRHNA and CDR2 is SNTAGT in the germline V gene. TCRdb's copy holds only in-frame clones and misses some; the assay was immunoSEQ multiplex PCR. The table lists about 46,000 clones, roughly 92% of them singletons, with 2.3% in the top ten. As for this clone: Its antigen remains unidentified.

This specimen was PBMCs, taken from a glioma patient whose treatment included an IDH1 peptide vaccine. The chain links TRBV6-4 to TRBJ2-6; D call uncertain. The TCR was taken from a man between 50 and 59 years old with glioma. CDR3 sequence: CASSAGRSGANVLTF. In nucleotides, the CDR3 is TGTGCCAGCAGTGCCGGCCGTTCTGGGGCCAACGTCCTGACTTTC.